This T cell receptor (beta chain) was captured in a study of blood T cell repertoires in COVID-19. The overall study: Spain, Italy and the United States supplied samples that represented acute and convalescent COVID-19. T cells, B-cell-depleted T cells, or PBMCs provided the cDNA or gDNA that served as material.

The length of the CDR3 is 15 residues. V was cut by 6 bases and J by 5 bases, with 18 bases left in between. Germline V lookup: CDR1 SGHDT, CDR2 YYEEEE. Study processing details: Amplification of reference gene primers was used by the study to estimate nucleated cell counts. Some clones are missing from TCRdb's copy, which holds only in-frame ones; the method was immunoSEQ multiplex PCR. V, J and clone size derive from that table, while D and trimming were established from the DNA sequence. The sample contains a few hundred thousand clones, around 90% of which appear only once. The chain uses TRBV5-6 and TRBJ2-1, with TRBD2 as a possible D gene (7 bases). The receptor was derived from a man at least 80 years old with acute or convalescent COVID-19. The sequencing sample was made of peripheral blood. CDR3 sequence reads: CASTSLGGGDNEQFF. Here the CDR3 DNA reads TGTGCCAGCACCTCTTTGGGAGGGGGGGACAATGAGCAGTTCTTC.